This entry lists 18 T cell receptor beta chains sequenced from one sample in a study of blood T cell repertoires in COVID-19. Assay: immunoSEQ multiplex PCR; the TCRdb copy retains only in-frame clones and omits some. The sample yields 99,000 or so clones, roughly four fifths seen once. Sequencing was performed on peripheral blood. The receptors originated from a woman aged 70-85 years with acute or convalescent COVID-19.

This clone was counted between two and nine times. The rearrangement links TRBV19 to TRBJ1-5; no firm D call. Per germline, CDR1 LNHDA and CDR2 SQIVND (reference sequence). V dropped 3 bases and J dropped 0 bases, with 9 bases sitting between them. The CDR3 has 15 residues. CDR3 bases: TGTGCCAGTAGTATTTTGTACGGTAGCAATCAGCCCCAGCATTTT. As protein: CASSILYGSNQPQHF.

This clone was recorded a few times. V usage is TRBV10-3 and J usage is TRBJ2-2, with a weak D call TRBD1 (6 bases). The CDR3 totals 16 residues. The ends were cut back, 0 bases at V and 7 bases at J, with 15 bases in the middle. The germline CDR1 and CDR2 sequences are ENHRY and SYGVKD. DNA for the CDR3: TGTGCCATCAGTGAGTCGGACCTACTAGGGGGCGGGGAGCTGTTTTTT. Translation gives CAISESDLLGGGELFF.

This clone was detected only once. This chain links TRBV24-1 with TRBJ1-3; D uncertain. The CDR3 length is 15 residues. Germline CDR1 and CDR2: KGHDR and SFDVKD. Between the trimmed V and J ends, which lost 3 bases and 0 bases, there was a span of 8 bases. The DNA for the CDR3 is TGTGCCACCAGTGATCCTATCCGCTCTGGAAACACCATATATTTT. Its protein is CATSDPIRSGNTIYF.

This chain links TRBV7-9 with TRBJ2-2; D is possibly TRBD1 (6 bases). The CDR3 loop spans 18 amino acids. Trimming shortened V by 5 bases and J by 1 base, and 20 bases separated the two germline ends. Per the germline V gene, CDR1 is SEHNR and CDR2 is FQNEAQ (reference sequence). The CDR3 sequence: CASSPKKLGGRNTGELFF. CDR3 nucleotide sequence: TGTGCCAGCAGCCCTAAGAAACTAGGGGGAAGGAACACCGGGGAGCTGTTTTTT.

This clone occurred many times. The rearrangement links TRBV19 to TRBJ1-5; TRBD1 is a possible D gene (5 bases). This CDR3 contains 14 residues. Germline V CDR1 and CDR2: LNHDA, SQIVND (reference sequence). Trimming cost V 1 base and J 9 bases, with 13 bases left between them. CDR3 sequence: CASSIGAGNWPQHF. DNA for the CDR3: TGTGCCAGTAGTATAGGGGCAGGGAACTGGCCCCAGCATTTT.

The chain combines TRBV5-1 with TRBJ2-1; 7 nucleotides line up with TRBD2. This CDR3 is 15 amino acids long. V lost 1 base, J lost 5 bases, and 6 bases stayed unmatched. In germline, CDR1 is SGHRS, CDR2 YFSETQ. DNA of the CDR3: TGCGCCAGCAGCTTGACCGCGGGGGTAGACAATGAGCAGTTCTTC. This encodes CASSLTAGVDNEQFF.

The rearrangement links TRBV19 to TRBJ1-4, with D possibly TRBD1 on 5 matching bases. The CDR3 loop spans 18 amino acids. V dropped 7 bases and J dropped 8 bases, with 29 bases sitting between them. The germline CDR1 and CDR2 sequences are LNHDA and SQIVND (reference sequence). The CDR3 spells CASTSRRGTEIIGEKLFF. The CDR3 DNA is TGTGCCAGTACCTCACGGCGAGGGACTGAGATAATTGGGGAAAAACTGTTTTTT.

The rearrangement joins TRBV5-6 to TRBJ2-1; D call uncertain. Per germline, CDR1 SGHDT and CDR2 YYEEEE. The length of the CDR3 is 13 residues. V shed 4 bases and J shed 7 bases, with 12 bases lying between them. The CDR3 loop is CASSHYARNEQFF. DNA of the CDR3: TGTGCCAGCAGCCATTATGCTAGGAATGAGCAGTTCTTC.

The chain carries TRBV19 and TRBJ1-2; 7 bases are a match to TRBD1. The CDR3 contains 14 residues. The trim removed 5 bases at V and 8 bases at J, leaving 11 bases unmatched. Germline assignment: CDR1 LNHDA and CDR2 SQIVND (reference sequence). The CDR3 sequence: CASSPQTGLGGYTF. In DNA, the CDR3 is TGTGCCAGTAGTCCTCAGACAGGGCTTGGGGGCTACACCTTC.

The chain carries TRBV5-8 and TRBJ2-7; 7 nucleotides align to TRBD1. The CDR3 is made up of 15 amino acids. The junction had 10 bases not matched to a gene; V was cut back by 4 bases and J by 3 bases. Germline CDR1 is SGHTS and CDR2 is YDEGEE. The CDR3 sequence: CASSGRDRVLYEQYF. In DNA form, the CDR3 reads TGTGCCAGCAGCGGTCGGGACAGAGTACTCTACGAGCAGTACTTC.

The rearrangement joins TRBV11-2 to TRBJ2-5; no clear D. Trimming left V 1 base short and J 5 bases short, with 8 bases between. The CDR3 spans 13 residues. The germline gives CDR1 SGHAT, CDR2 FQNNGV. In DNA, the CDR3 is TGTGCCAGCAGCTTAGTACTCCTCGAGACCCAGTACTTC. This encodes CASSLVLLETQYF.

This clone was counted only a few times. The rearrangement links TRBV19 to TRBJ2-5, with D possibly being TRBD2 (6 bases). The CDR3 contains 13 residues. The germline CDR1 and CDR2 sequences are LNHDA and SQIVND (reference sequence). Trimming left V 3 bases short and J 5 bases short, with 10 bases between. As DNA, the CDR3 is TGTGCCAGTAGTATCGACGGGAGCGAGACCCAGTACTTC. It is translated as CASSIDGSETQYF.

The chain recombines TRBV9 with TRBJ2-3; TRBD2 is a possible D gene (5 bases). Germline V gene data show CDR1 as SGDLS and CDR2 as YYNGEE. Trimming took 1 base from V and 3 from J, leaving 6 bases between them. CDR3 length: 13 amino acids. CDR3 residues: CASSVRGTDTQYF. The CDR3 bases are TGTGCCAGCAGCGTACGGGGAACAGATACGCAGTATTTT.

A few counts support this clone. The V and J genes are TRBV23-1 and TRBJ1-6, with TRBD1 identical over 8 bases. TRBV23-1 is sorted into the ORF group, with uncertain function. The CDR3 runs 19 residues. Trimming cost V 8 bases and J 6 bases; bases outside gene matches: 21. In DNA, the CDR3 is TGCGCCAGCTCCAAACTCGGGACAGGACTTCACCGGGCTAATTCACCCCTCCACTTT. It specifies CASSKLGTGLHRANSPLHF.

The DNA of the CDR3 is TGTGCCAGCAGTTTACTCGTGGTAGCGGGGGGGCCCGGGGAGCTGTTTTTT. It yields the protein CASSLLVVAGGPGELFF. The chain has TRBV28 and TRBJ2-2, with 11 bases lining up with TRBD2. The germline V gene encodes CDR1 MDHEN and CDR2 SYDVKM. The CDR3 has 17 residues. J gave up 6 bases and V 2 bases, and 8 bases lay outside the gene matches.

V is TRBV30 and J is TRBJ1-2, with D possibly being TRBD1 (5 bases). The CDR3 is 11 amino acids. With 2 bases removed from V and 7 bases from J, the gap between germline ends came to 8 bases. Germline V gene lookup returns CDR1 GTSNPN and CDR2 SVGIG (reference sequence). DNA for the CDR3: TGTGCCTGGAGTTACGGGGGTGGCTACACCTTC. Protein product: CAWSYGGGYTF.

V gene TRBV29-1 combines with J gene TRBJ1-1; TRBD1 agrees at 7 bases. Germline CDR1 reads SQVTM; CDR2 reads ANQGSEA. This CDR3 comprises 13 residues. The V segment lost 6 bases and the J segment 6 bases; nucleotides outside the gene matches: 10. The CDR3 DNA reads as TGCAGCGTAGACGGGACAGTAAGGTCTGAAGCTTTCTTT. As protein: CSVDGTVRSEAFF.

The J gene is TRBJ2-7, the V gene TRBV6-5, with 7 bases that match TRBD1. This CDR3 is 13 amino acids long. The V gene end was trimmed by 10 bases and the J gene end by 7 bases; junction bases not matched to a gene: 13. In germline, CDR1 is MNHEY, CDR2 SVGAGI. In DNA form, the CDR3 reads TGTGCCACCACCACAGGGGCCCCCGGAGAGCAGTACTTC. Its translation is CATTTGAPGEQYF.